The 24 T cell receptor beta chains listed next were all sequenced from one sample in a study of T-cell memory formation after mild COVID-19 (dated by TCRdb to the early 2020s). Library prep was done by 5' RACE. This sample was sequenced with an Illumina NovaSeq 6000. TCRdb ran its own pipeline on the public reads, namely fastp trimming at Q25 and MiXCR clone calling, and kept in-frame beta chains. CDR3 protein duplicates are merged, each entry listing the most common genes and DNA. The sample profile shows under 550,000 distinct CDR3 sequences; more than 15% of them were found once. Together, the top ten hold roughly 21% of the sample. The sample comprised PBMCs or a T cell subset sorted from them (not recorded which). These receptors originate from a man younger than 30 who had mild COVID-19 (a few samples of this study predate the infection). The sample titles of this study are shuffled in the database, so cell type and time point are left out; the donor was told from shared clones.

The chain employs TRBV5-4 and TRBJ2-1, with D perhaps matching TRBD2 (6 bases). Germline V gene sequence: CDR1 SGHNT, CDR2 YYREEE (reference sequence). Trimming pared 4 bases from V and 5 bases from J, leaving 19 bases between. The CDR3 consists of 16 residues. CDR3 residues: CASSKGDSRGDNEQFF. The CDR3 region has the DNA TGTGCCAGCAGCAAAGGGGACTCCCGCGGCGACAATGAGCAGTTCTTC.

This chain uses TRBV20-1 with TRBJ2-5; TRBD2 matches at 7 bases. Looked up from germline, CDR1 is DFQATT and CDR2 is SNEGSKA (reference sequence). Unmatched junction bases numbered 8, after V lost 6 bases and J lost 1 base. This CDR3 has 14 residues. CDR3 sequence: CSALPPSGQETQYF. In DNA form, the CDR3 reads TGCAGTGCCTTACCTCCTAGCGGCCAAGAGACCCAGTACTTC.

Only a few counts were recorded for this clonotype. V gene TRBV15 combines with J gene TRBJ2-6; TRBD1 matches 8 bases. The CDR3 covers 16 residues. J gave up 0 bases and V 6 bases, and 4 bases lay outside the gene matches. Germline loops: CDR1 LNHNV, CDR2 YYDKDF (reference sequence). DNA for the CDR3: TGTGCCACCAGTCGGGACAGGCCCTCTGGGGCCAACGTCCTGACTTTC. Its translation is CATSRDRPSGANVLTF.

This clonotype was picked up a small number of times. The chain employs TRBV11-2 and TRBJ2-2, with TRBD2 as a possible D gene (6 bases). Trimming cost V 5 bases and J 7 bases, with 20 bases left between them. The germline V gene encodes CDR1 SGHAT and CDR2 FQNNGV. The CDR3 runs to 16 residues. The CDR3 sequence: CASSLREAGLSGELFF. The CDR3, as DNA: TGTGCCAGCAGCCTTAGGGAGGCAGGGCTTAGCGGGGAGCTGTTTTTT.

This chain uses TRBV4-3 with TRBJ1-5; 11 bases map to TRBD1. This CDR3 spans 15 amino acids. Germline values: CDR1 LGHNA, CDR2 YSLEER. V lost 3 bases and J lost 4; bases outside the gene matches: 2. In DNA, the CDR3 is TGCGCCAGCAGCCACGGGACAGGGGGAAATCAGCCCCAGCATTTT. Translating gives CASSHGTGGNQPQHF.

This clonotype was picked up many times. This chain joins TRBV5-1 and TRBJ2-2; no clear D gene. The CDR3 loop spans 13 amino acids. Deletions cut 7 bases from V and 5 bases from J, with 12 bases between. Germline lookup yields CDR1 SGHRS and CDR2 YFSETQ. CDR3 sequence reads: CASFKGFTGELFF. The CDR3 region has the DNA TGCGCCAGCTTTAAGGGCTTTACCGGGGAGCTGTTTTTT.

The V and J genes are TRBV7-3 and TRBJ2-1; D gene uncertain. Germline V gives CDR1 SGHTA, CDR2 FQGTGA. The CDR3 contains 15 residues. V lost 1 base to trimming and J lost 5 bases, with 12 bases between them. The CDR3 DNA reads TGTGCCAGCAGCTTAAGGCAACCACCAAACAATGAGCAGTTCTTC. Its protein is CASSLRQPPNNEQFF. Filled out from reference TRBV7-3 and TRBJ2-1, the complete variable domain reads GAGVSQTPSNKVTEKGKYVELRCDPISGHTALYWYRQSLGQGPEFLIYFQGTGAADDSGLPNDRFFAVRPEGSVSTLKIQRTERGDSAVYLCASSLRQPPNNEQFFGPGTRLTVL.

This sequence joins TRBV28 and TRBJ1-2; 8 bases line up with TRBD1. The CDR3 runs 17 residues. V gave up 3 bases and J gave up 4 bases; unmatched junction bases: 13. CDR1 and CDR2 from the germline V gene are MDHEN and SYDVKM. The CDR3 loop reads CASSFLFETGDRYGYTF. The CDR3 bases are TGTGCCAGCAGTTTTTTGTTCGAGACAGGGGACCGCTATGGCTACACCTTC.

The V and J genes are TRBV2 and TRBJ1-2; possible D gene TRBD1, 5 bases. CDR3 length: 13 residues. The ends were cut back, 3 bases at V and 6 bases at J, with 11 bases in the middle. Looked up from germline, CDR1 is SNHLY and CDR2 is FYNNEI. The CDR3 here is CASSDLGEDGYTF. In DNA, the CDR3 is TGTGCCAGCAGTGATCTAGGGGAGGATGGCTACACCTTC.

This clonotype was observed at least ten times. The CDR3 nucleotides are TGTGCCAGCAGTTGGCAAGGGGACGGCCCCCAGTACTTC. As protein: CASSWQGDGPQYF. The chain recombines TRBV12-3 or TRBV12-4 with TRBJ2-5; the D call may be TRBD1 or TRBD2 (5 bases each). This CDR3 spans 13 amino acids. Trimming took 4 bases from V and 9 from J, leaving 15 bases between them.

This sequence joins TRBV29-1 and TRBJ1-2; unclear D gene. V was pared by 3 bases and J by 10 bases, with 12 bases between. CDR3 length equals 11 residues. In germline, CDR1 is SQVTM, CDR2 ANQGSEA. DNA for the CDR3: TGCAGCGTTGAGTACGTCGGAGCCTACACCTTC. This translates into CSVEYVGAYTF.

This clonotype was observed at least ten times. This chain's CDR3 is CASSLTGDTQYF. The DNA of the CDR3 is TGTGCCAGCAGTTTAACAGGAGATACGCAGTATTTT. This chain links TRBV12-3 or TRBV12-4 with TRBJ2-3; a possible D gene is TRBD1 (5 bases). The length of the CDR3 is 12 residues. V shed 2 bases and J shed 5 bases, with 5 bases lying between them.

This clonotype was seen a handful of times. The chain joins TRBV12-3 or TRBV12-4 to TRBJ1-2; D gene ambiguous. With 5 bases removed from V and 6 bases from J, the gap between germline ends came to 10 bases. CDR3 length: 12 residues. Here the CDR3 DNA reads TGTGCCAGCAGTCCGGGTGCTCATGGCTACACCTTC. It encodes CASSPGAHGYTF.

V gene TRBV7-9 combines with J gene TRBJ2-3; D remains ambiguous. Trimming stripped 5 bases from V and 0 bases from J, with 9 bases between. The V gene's germline CDR1 is SEHNR and CDR2 FQNEAQ (reference sequence). This CDR3 has 14 amino acids. In nucleotides, the CDR3 is TGTGCCAGCAGCCTGTACGCTAGCACAGATACGCAGTATTTT. As protein: CASSLYASTDTQYF.

The chain carries TRBV3-1 and TRBJ2-1, with TRBD2 matching over 8 bases. The length of the CDR3 is 15 residues. Germline CDR1 LGHDT, CDR2 YNNKEL (reference sequence). Unmatched junction bases numbered 13, after V lost 8 bases and J lost 7 bases. The CDR3, as DNA: TGTGCCAGCCAAAGGGCGGGGGGTTCTATGAATGAGCAGTTCTTC. Translated: CASQRAGGSMNEQFF.

The table lists this clonotype with many counts. The V call is TRBV7-8, the J call TRBJ2-2, with a weak D call TRBD2 (6 bases). Trimming removed 1 base at V and 4 bases at J, with 7 bases between. This CDR3 is 14 amino acids long. Germline V gene data show CDR1 as SGHVS and CDR2 as FQNEAQ. This CDR3 is CASSLVGGTGELFF. The CDR3 DNA reads as TGTGCCAGCAGCTTAGTGGGGGGCACCGGGGAGCTGTTTTTT.

This clonotype was found a few times. The chain uses TRBV19 and TRBJ2-5, with TRBD2 matching 7 bases. CDR1 is LNHDA and CDR2 is SQIVND in the germline V gene (reference sequence). V was pared by 7 bases and J by 5 bases, with 10 bases of the junction left unmatched. This CDR3 has 14 amino acids. CDR3 DNA sequence: TGTGCCAGTAAGAGGGACTCCGGGAGGGAGACCCAGTACTTC. Encoded protein: CASKRDSGRETQYF.

The sample holds a few counts of this clonotype. The CDR3 DNA reads TGTGCCAGCAGCCCCCTCGCCGCGGCGGAAGAGACCCAGTACTTC. Amino acid sequence: CASSPLAAAEETQYF. The chain uses TRBV3-1 and TRBJ2-5; no clear D gene. The ends were cut back, 4 bases at V and 3 bases at J, with 15 bases in the middle. Per germline, CDR1 LGHDT and CDR2 YNNKEL (reference sequence). The CDR3 totals 15 residues.

This chain joins TRBV4-1 and TRBJ1-5, with no clear D. The CDR3 sequence is 14 residues long. The V end lost 4 bases, the J end lost 0 bases, and 7 bases lay between the germline ends. Germline-derived CDR1 and CDR2 are MGHRA and YSYEKL. This CDR3 reads CASSPYSSNQPQHF. Here the CDR3 DNA reads TGCGCCAGCAGCCCTTACAGTAGCAATCAGCCCCAGCATTTT.

CDR3 in DNA: TGCGCCAGCAGCTTGCCAGGGGCGTACACCGGGGAGCTGTTTTTT. Translation gives CASSLPGAYTGELFF. V and J are TRBV5-1 and TRBJ2-2; D may be TRBD1 (6 bases). This CDR3 has 15 amino acids. Germline CDR1 SGHRS, CDR2 YFSETQ. The germline V and J ends were trimmed by 1 base and 3 bases, with 10 bases remaining between them.

This clonotype was detected a few times. The J gene is TRBJ2-3, the V gene TRBV4-3; D call uncertain. Trimming left V 1 base short and J 2 bases short, with 10 bases between. The germline CDR1 and CDR2 sequences are LGHNA and YSLEER. This CDR3 has 15 residues. The CDR3 region has the DNA TGCGCCAGCAGCCAAGGGCCGATACCCACAGATACGCAGTATTTT. It codes for CASSQGPIPTDTQYF.

In its sample, this clonotype was seen a few times. V usage is TRBV6-5 and J usage is TRBJ1-6; TRBD1 might be the D (5 bases). V gave up 5 bases and J gave up 3 bases, with 17 bases separating them. The CDR3 is made up of 17 amino acids. CDR1 is MNHEY, CDR2 SVGAGI, per germline. CDR3 nucleotide sequence: TGTGCCAGCAGTACCGGGACGCCGAAGTTCTATAATTCACCCCTCCACTTT. Its translation is CASSTGTPKFYNSPLHF.

The rearrangement links TRBV12-3 or TRBV12-4 to TRBJ2-7, with a possible D match to TRBD1 (5 bases). Trimming took 3 bases from V and 2 from J, leaving 14 bases between them. This CDR3 is 15 amino acids long. CDR3 coding DNA: TGTGCCAGCAGTTTGTCTCCGACAGTACCCTACGAGCAGTACTTC. Amino acids: CASSLSPTVPYEQYF.

The genes are TRBV28 and TRBJ1-1; 8 bases are shared with TRBD1. Germline assignment: CDR1 MDHEN and CDR2 SYDVKM. The J segment lost 3 bases and the V segment lost 5 bases, leaving 8 bases of the junction unmatched. The CDR3 is 15 amino acids. CDR3 bases: TGTGCCAGCAGTCCCCGGACAGGGTGGGACACTGAAGCTTTCTTT. Translated, it gives CASSPRTGWDTEAFF.